Detailed here is one TCR beta chain. The source of the sample is a study of blood T cell repertoires in COVID-19. For the study at large: Sources were T cells, B-cell-depleted T cells, or PBMCs; the material itself was cDNA or gDNA.

Trimming cost V 0 bases and J 7 bases; bases outside gene matches: 8. CDR1 and CDR2 from the germline V gene are LGHDT and YNNKEL (reference sequence). This CDR3 has 16 amino acids. Per the original data handling: Estimation of nucleated cell counts relied on the amplification of reference gene primers. Method: immunoSEQ multiplex PCR; TCRdb's copy keeps in-frame clones and lacks some. V, J and clone size were drawn from that table, and D and trimming were deduced from the DNA. There are fewer than 600,000 clones in the sample; more than 75% occur only once, and approximately 1.8% lies in the top ten. The cohort comprised adults aged about 18 to 90 years residing in about two dozen US areas.

Material: PBMCs or T cells enriched from blood (not recorded which). This chain joins TRBV3-1 (or the pseudogene TRBV3-2) and TRBJ2-5; TRBD2 agrees at 10 bases. The TCR originated in a woman in her thirties or forties who had recovered from COVID-19. CDR3 coding DNA: TGTGCCAGCAGCCAAGAAGGACTAGCGGTGTTGGGGACCCAGTACTTC. Its protein is CASSQEGLAVLGTQYF.